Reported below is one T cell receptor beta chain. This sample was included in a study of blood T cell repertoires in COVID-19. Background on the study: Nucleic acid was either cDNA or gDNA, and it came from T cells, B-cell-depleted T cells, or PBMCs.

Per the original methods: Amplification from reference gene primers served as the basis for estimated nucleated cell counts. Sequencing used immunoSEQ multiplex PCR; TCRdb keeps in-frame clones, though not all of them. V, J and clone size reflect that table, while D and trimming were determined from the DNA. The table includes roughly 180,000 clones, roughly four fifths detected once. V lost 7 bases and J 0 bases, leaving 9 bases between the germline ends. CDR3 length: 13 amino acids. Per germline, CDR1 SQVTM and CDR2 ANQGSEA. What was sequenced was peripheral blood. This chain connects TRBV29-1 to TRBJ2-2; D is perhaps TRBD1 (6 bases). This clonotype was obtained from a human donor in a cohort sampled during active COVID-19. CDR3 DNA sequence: TGCAGCGCGGGACAACCGAACACCGGGGAGCTGTTTTTT. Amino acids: CSAGQPNTGELFF.